A selection of T cell receptor delta chains follows, all from one sample in a study of gamma-delta chains in newborns, infants, children. TCRdb re-called the reads through CATT. The table includes 14,000 to 15,000 delta-chain clones, roughly 7.3% detected once. Sample: blood. These receptors were obtained from a child who was a newborn, infant or young child, either healthy, febrile or measles-vaccinated (not recorded which). The CDR3 runs from the conserved cysteine through the conserved F or W. Fields, in order: clone size, V gene, J gene, D gene, CDR3 length, CDR3 protein, CDR3 DNA. The D gene is left open where the match is weak. Not every row has a clone size; where given, it reads once, few, many or a size class.

size: many
V: TRDV2
J: TRDJ1
D: TRDD3
length: 14
CDR3: CACDKVGDTDKLIF
DNA: TGTGCCTGTGACAAAGTGGGGGATACCGATAAACTCATCTTT

size: .
V: TRDV2
J: TRDJ3
D: TRDD3
length: 21
CDR3: CACDILGDAGLFSWDTRQMFF
DNA: TGTGCCTGTGACATACTGGGGGATGCAGGACTCTTCTCCTGGGACACCCGACAGATGTTTTTC

size: .
V: TRDV1
J: TRDJ2
D: TRDD3
length: 21
CDR3: CALGPRGYPTGGYALTAQLFF
DNA: TGTGCTCTTGGGCCACGTGGGTATCCTACTGGGGGATACGCTCTGACAGCACAACTCTTCTTT

size: .
V: TRDV2
J: TRDJ3
D: TRDD3
length: 20
CDR3: CACDTTGGYPDTWDTRQMFF
DNA: TGTGCCTGTGACACCACTGGGGGATACCCGGATACCTGGGACACCCGCCAGATGTTTTTC

size: .
V: TRDV2
J: TRDJ3
D: TRDD3
length: 18
CDR3: CACDTLGDNSWDTRQMFF
DNA: TGTGCCTGTGACACGCTGGGGGATAACTCCTGGGACACCCGACAGATGTTTTTC

size: .
V: TRDV2
J: TRDJ1
D: .
length: 14
CDR3: CACDLLGPTDKLIF
DNA: TGTGCCTGTGACTTACTGGGACCAACCGATAAACTCATCTTT

size: .
V: TRDV2
J: TRDJ3
D: .
length: 17
CDR3: CACDTVLSSWDTRQMFF
DNA: TGTGCCTGTGACACCGTACTTAGCTCCTGGGACACCCGACAGATGTTTTTC

size: large
V: TRDV2
J: TRDJ2
D: TRDD3
length: 15
CDR3: CACDVLGDTTAQLFF
DNA: TGTGCCTGTGACGTACTGGGGGATACGACAGCACAACTCTTCTTT

size: few
V: TRDV2
J: TRDJ3
D: TRDD3
length: 19
CDR3: CACDFLLGDLSWDTRQMFF
DNA: TGTGCCTGTGATTTTTTACTGGGGGATCTCTCCTGGGACACCCGACAGATGTTTTTC

size: .
V: TRDV2
J: TRDJ2
D: TRDD3
length: 15
CDR3: CACDILGDYRAQLFF
DNA: TGTGCCTGTGATATACTGGGGGATTACAGGGCACAACTCTTCTTT

size: many
V: TRDV2
J: TRDJ3
D: TRDD3
length: 18
CDR3: CACDYWGIRSWDTRQMFF
DNA: TGTGCCTGTGACTACTGGGGGATCCGCTCCTGGGACACCCGACAGATGTTTTTC

size: .
V: TRDV1
J: TRDJ3
D: TRDD3
length: 20
CDR3: CALGEQNGGFPPWDTRQMFF
DNA: TGTGCTCTTGGGGAACAGAATGGGGGATTCCCCCCCTGGGACACCCGACAGATGTTTTTC

size: .
V: TRDV2
J: TRDJ3
D: TRDD3
length: 18
CDR3: CACDSTGGFSWDTRQMFF
DNA: TGTGCCTGTGACTCTACTGGGGGCTTCTCCTGGGACACCCGACAGATGTTTTTC

size: few
V: TRDV3
J: TRDJ3
D: TRDD3
length: 19
CDR3: CASRDILGISSWDTRQMFF
DNA: TGTGCCTCAAGGGATATACTGGGGATAAGCTCCTGGGACACCCGACAGATGTTTTTC

size: few
V: TRDV2
J: TRDJ3
D: TRDD3
length: 19
CDR3: CACDSTGDMSSWDTRQMFF
DNA: TGTGCCTGTGACAGTACTGGGGATATGAGCTCCTGGGACACCCGACAGATGTTTTTC

size: medium-sized
V: TRDV2
J: TRDJ3
D: TRDD3
length: 18
CDR3: CACDTVGESSWDTRQMFF
DNA: TGTGCCTGTGACACCGTGGGGGAGAGCTCCTGGGACACCCGACAGATGTTTTTC

size: .
V: TRDV2
J: TRDJ3
D: TRDD3
length: 17
CDR3: CACDTLGGSWDTRQMFF
DNA: TGTGCCTGTGACACGCTGGGGGGTTCCTGGGACACCCGACAGATGTTTTTC

size: .
V: TRDV2
J: TRDJ3
D: .
length: 18
CDR3: CACDFLGRSSWDTRRMFF
DNA: TGTGCCTGTGACTTTCTGGGGAGAAGCTCCTGGGACACCCGACGGATGTTTTTC

size: .
V: TRDV2
J: TRDJ3
D: .
length: 17
CDR3: CACDSTGLSWDTRQMFF
DNA: TGTGCCTGTGACAGTACTGGGCTTTCCTGGGACACCCGACAGATGTTTTTC

size: many
V: TRDV2
J: TRDJ3
D: .
length: 19
CDR3: CACDTGWGSSSWDTRQMFF
DNA: TGTGCCTGTGACACCGGGTGGGGGTCGAGCTCCTGGGACACCCGACAGATGTTTTTC

size: few
V: TRDV2
J: TRDJ3
D: TRDD3
length: 18
CDR3: CACDSTGVTSWDTRQMFF
DNA: TGTGCCTGTGACAGTACTGGGGTAACCTCCTGGGACACCCGACAGATGTTTTTC

size: .
V: TRDV1
J: TRDJ1
D: TRDD3
length: 16
CDR3: CALGEYWGMYTDKLIF
DNA: TGTGCTCTTGGGGAGTACTGGGGGATGTACACCGATAAACTCATCTTT

size: .
V: TRDV2
J: TRDJ3
D: TRDD3
length: 20
CDR3: CACDSTGGHSSSWDTRQMFF
DNA: TGTGCCTGTGACAGTACTGGGGGTCATTCTTCCTCCTGGGACACCCGACAGATGTTTTTC

size: .
V: TRDV2
J: TRDJ3
D: .
length: 20
CDR3: CACDTSGGIISRWDTRQMFF
DNA: TGTGCCTGTGACACATCGGGAGGGATAATTTCGAGGTGGGACACCCGACAGATGTTTTTC

size: few
V: TRDV2
J: TRDJ3
D: TRDD3
length: 19
CDR3: CACDTLLGSSSWDTRQMFF
DNA: TGTGCCTGTGACACTCTACTGGGGTCAAGCTCCTGGGACACCCGACAGATGTTTTTC

size: many
V: TRDV2
J: TRDJ2
D: TRDD3
length: 18
CDR3: CACDPLVLGDSLTAQLFF
DNA: TGTGCCTGTGACCCCCTGGTACTGGGGGATAGTTTGACAGCACAACTCTTCTTT

size: few
V: TRDV2
J: TRDJ2
D: TRDD3
length: 16
CDR3: CACDKLGATVTAQLFF
DNA: TGTGCCTGTGACAAACTGGGGGCTACGGTGACAGCCCAACTCTTCTTT

size: .
V: TRDV2
J: TRDJ3
D: TRDD3
length: 20
CDR3: CACDFPGLGVSSWDTRQMFF
DNA: TGTGCCTGTGACTTCCCCGGACTGGGGGTTAGCTCCTGGGACACCCGCCAGATGTTTTTC

size: few
V: TRDV2
J: TRDJ3
D: TRDD3
length: 19
CDR3: CACDTYWGSFSWDTRQMFF
DNA: TGTGCCTGTGACACCTACTGGGGGAGCTTCTCCTGGGACACCCGACAGATGTTTTTC

size: .
V: TRDV2
J: TRDJ3
D: TRDD3
length: 15
CDR3: CACDTVGEDTRQMFF
DNA: TGTGCCTGTGACACCGTGGGGGAGGACACCCGACAGATGTTTTTC

size: .
V: TRDV2
J: TRDJ3
D: TRDD3
length: 20
CDR3: CACDTAGTGAASWDTRQMFF
DNA: TGTGCCTGTGACACCGCGGGTACTGGGGCCGCCTCCTGGGACACCCGGCAGATGTTTTTC

size: medium-sized
V: TRDV2
J: TRDJ3
D: TRDD3
length: 19
CDR3: CACDTASGGYAWDTRQMFF
DNA: TGTGCCTGTGACACAGCGTCTGGGGGATACGCCTGGGACACCCGACAGATGTTTTTC

size: medium-sized
V: TRDV2
J: TRDJ3
D: TRDD3
length: 18
CDR3: CACDTLGDRSWDTRQMFF
DNA: TGTGCCTGTGACACGCTGGGGGACCGCTCCTGGGACACCCGACAGATGTTTTTC

size: .
V: TRDV1
J: TRDJ1
D: TRDD3
length: 21
CDR3: CALGERRGGSWGIYYTDKLIF
DNA: TGTGCTCTTGGGGAACGGAGGGGCGGGTCGTGGGGGATATACTACACCGATAAACTCATCTTT

size: few
V: TRDV2
J: TRDJ3
D: .
length: 20
CDR3: CACDTVLGMPSSWDTRQMFF
DNA: TGTGCCTGTGACACCGTGTTGGGGATGCCGAGCTCCTGGGACACCCGACAGATGTTTTTC

size: .
V: TRDV2
J: TRDJ3
D: .
length: 18
CDR3: CACDTVSYPSWDTRHMFF
DNA: TGTGCCTGTGACACCGTATCATACCCCTCCTGGGACACCCGACATATGTTTTTC

size: medium-sized
V: TRDV2
J: TRDJ2
D: TRDD3
length: 16
CDR3: CACDTLGDALTAQLFF
DNA: TGTGCCTGTGACACACTGGGGGATGCTTTGACAGCACAACTCTTCTTT

size: .
V: TRDV1
J: TRDJ3
D: TRDD3
length: 22
CDR3: CALGEAFLRPTGGYRDTRQMFF
DNA: TGTGCTCTTGGGGAAGCCTTCCTACGTCCTACTGGGGGATACCGGGACACCCGACAGATGTTTTTC

size: few
V: TRDV2
J: TRDJ2
D: TRDD3
length: 23
CDR3: CACDTVSTLGDTPVARETAQLFF
DNA: TGTGCCTGTGACACCGTCAGCACACTGGGGGATACGCCGGTGGCACGGGAGACAGCACAACTCTTCTTT

size: .
V: TRDV2
J: TRDJ2
D: TRDD3
length: 16
CDR3: CACDTMGDTLTAQLFF
DNA: TGTGCCTGTGACACGATGGGGGATACTTTGACAGCACAACTCTTCTTT

size: many
V: TRDV2
J: TRDJ3
D: TRDD3
length: 17
CDR3: CACDTLGDEWDTRQMFF
DNA: TGTGCCTGTGACACCTTGGGGGATGAGTGGGACACCCGACAGATGTTTTTC

size: few
V: TRDV2
J: TRDJ1
D: .
length: 14
CDR3: CACDTVGNSDKLIF
DNA: TGTGCCTGTGACACCGTGGGTAACTCCGATAAACTCATCTTT

size: many
V: TRDV2
J: TRDJ3
D: .
length: 16
CDR3: CACDTVGSWDTRQMFF
DNA: TGTGCCTGTGATACGGTTGGCTCCTGGGACACCCGACAGATGTTTTTC

size: .
V: TRDV2
J: TRDJ3
D: TRDD3
length: 17
CDR3: CACDTILGDPDTRQMFF
DNA: TGTGCCTGTGACACTATACTGGGGGACCCGGACACCCGACAGATGTTTTTC

size: .
V: TRDV2
J: TRDJ3
D: TRDD3
length: 18
CDR3: CACDTGGPFSWDTRQMFF
DNA: TGTGCCTGTGATACTGGGGGACCTTTCTCCTGGGACACCCGACAGATGTTTTTC

size: few
V: TRDV2
J: TRDJ3
D: TRDD3
length: 20
CDR3: CACDILGDKTHSWDTRQMFF
DNA: TGTGCCTGTGACATACTGGGGGATAAGACCCACTCCTGGGACACCCGACAGATGTTTTTC

size: few
V: TRDV2
J: TRDJ3
D: TRDD3
length: 22
CDR3: CACDTVTGGYAISSWDTRQMFF
DNA: TGTGCCTGTGACACCGTGACTGGGGGATACGCTATTAGCTCCTGGGACACCCGACAGATGTTTTTC

size: many
V: TRDV2
J: TRDJ3
D: TRDD3
length: 18
CDR3: CACDTVLGIRWDTRQMFF
DNA: TGTGCCTGTGACACCGTACTGGGGATACGCTGGGACACCCGACAGATGTTTTTC

size: .
V: TRDV2
J: TRDJ3
D: .
length: 17
CDR3: CACDTVWGSWDTRQMFF
DNA: TGTGCCTGTGACACCGTCTGGGGCTCCTGGGACACCCGACAGATGTTTTTC

size: .
V: TRDV2
J: TRDJ3
D: TRDD3
length: 19
CDR3: CACDTIWGPISWDTRQMFF
DNA: TGTGCCTGTGACACTATCTGGGGGCCAATCTCCTGGGACACCCGACAGATGTTTTTC

size: .
V: TRDV2
J: TRDJ3
D: TRDD3
length: 18
CDR3: CACDTGDIFSWDTRQMFF
DNA: TGTGCCTGTGACACCGGGGATATCTTCTCCTGGGACACCCGACAGATGTTTTTC

size: few
V: TRDV1
J: TRDJ1
D: TRDD3
length: 16
CDR3: CALGELGGPATDKLIF
DNA: TGTGCTCTTGGGGAACTTGGGGGACCCGCCACCGATAAACTCATCTTT

size: .
V: TRDV2
J: TRDJ2
D: TRDD3
length: 16
CDR3: CACDTGGISWTTQLFF
DNA: TGTGCCTGTGACACCGGGGGGATAAGCTGGACGACACAACTCTTCTTT